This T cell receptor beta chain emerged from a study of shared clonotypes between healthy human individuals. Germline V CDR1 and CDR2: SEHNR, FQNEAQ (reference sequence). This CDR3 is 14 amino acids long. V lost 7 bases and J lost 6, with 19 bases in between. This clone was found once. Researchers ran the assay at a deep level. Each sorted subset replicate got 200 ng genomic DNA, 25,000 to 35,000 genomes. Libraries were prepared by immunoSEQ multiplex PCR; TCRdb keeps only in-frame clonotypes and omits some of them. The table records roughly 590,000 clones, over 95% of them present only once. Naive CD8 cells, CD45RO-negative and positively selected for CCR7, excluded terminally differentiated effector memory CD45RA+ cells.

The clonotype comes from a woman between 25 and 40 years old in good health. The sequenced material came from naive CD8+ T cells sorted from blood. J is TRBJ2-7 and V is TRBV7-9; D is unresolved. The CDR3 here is CASTPVDPKGEQYF. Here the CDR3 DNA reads TGTGCCAGCACCCCGGTGGACCCTAAGGGCGAGCAGTACTTC.